This T cell receptor (beta chain) was sequenced during a study of identical twins (dated by TCRdb to about 2016). For the wider study: The study deep-sequenced TCR alpha and beta repertoires from monozygotic twins, unrelated adults of various ages and cord blood to test whether fetal clonotypes persist. Replicate twin experiments were performed at different times using different library preparation protocols to rule out contamination. Study-wide conclusions, independent of this receptor: In monozygotic twins, out-of-frame TCR alpha sharing was systematically underestimated by recombination models, although the models agreed with sharing between unrelated individuals. Because the same donors could not be followed over many years, conclusions were based on cross-sectional statistical analysis. Compared with coincidental sharing between unrelated individuals, out-of-frame TCR alpha sequences shared between twins had an excess of sequences with low generation probability. The excess sharing between twins in beta out-of-frame sequences was weaker because fewer shared sequences reduced the signal-to-noise ratio. Invariant T cells such as MAIT and iNKT could partly confound zero-insertion analyses, though diverse VJ usage argued against this for most clonotypes. Fewer insertions were carried by abundant cord blood beta clonotypes, a similar but weaker trend appeared in young adult naive repertoires, and no such trend appeared in memory repertoires.

V loses 4 bases of germline sequence and J loses 7 bases, and the interval between the two ends is 9 bases. CDR1 is given as SGHDT and CDR2 as YYEEEE, both from the germline V gene. The CDR3 has 12 amino acids, counting the end cysteine and phenylalanine. Just CDR3 DNA is preserved here, 36 bases in frame from base 1. Every donor in the study was a healthy Caucasian. Using Miltenyi CD45RO+ enrichment and human naive T-cell isolation kits, memory (CD45RO+) and naive T cells were isolated from PBMC. The library was obtained by 5' RACE. The sequencer listed for this sample is Illumina HiSeq 2000. A universal primer binding site was added through template switching, and the final cDNA carried a unique molecular identifier so that TCR cDNA molecules could be counted accurately. Specific primers in the conserved constant-segment region were used to synthesize first-strand cDNA for TCR alpha and beta chains. To control for contamination, every cDNA library was double barcoded, receiving both a SMART-Mk sample barcode and Illumina barcodes. TruSeq adapter sequences, together with Illumina sample barcodes, were added in two successive PCR steps. TCR alpha and beta cDNA libraries were sequenced on the Illumina HiSeq platform with custom primers. Concerning the study's data processing: MiGEC processed the raw reads to extract unique molecular identifiers, while MiXCR was used to determine the CDR3 positions. For each individual, recombination models were inferred using an EM algorithm with the repgenHMM and IGoR tools. Shared clonotype analysis was performed with the tcR package in R, normalizing sharing by the product of cloneset sizes. To study raw recombination without the effects of thymic and clonal selection, out-of-frame nonproductive sequences were analyzed. TCRdb cleaned the public reads at Q25 with fastp, built clones with MiXCR and kept in-frame beta chains. Rows merge per CDR3 protein into single entries with the most common DNA and genes. The V and J calls were determined by TCRdb, not by the authors. In all, the sample holds approximately 94,000 distinct CDR3 sequences, and 5.9% of those were seen once. Approximately 12% of the sample comes from the top ten.

This clonotype has a handful of counts. Its antigen is unknown. There are no base qualities to consult, and no much larger clone falls within one base. This receptor was identified in a woman between 45 and 60 years old in good health. The sequencing sample was made of memory T cells sorted from blood. This specimen's cell subset or site label, per the study, means: CD45RO+ enriched T cells. The chain is assembled from TRBV5-6 and TRBJ1-5; no D segment can be confidently identified. The CDR3 region has the sequence CASSAYGQPQHF. The nucleotide sequence reads TGTGCCAGCAGCGCATACGGGCAGCCCCAGCATTTT.